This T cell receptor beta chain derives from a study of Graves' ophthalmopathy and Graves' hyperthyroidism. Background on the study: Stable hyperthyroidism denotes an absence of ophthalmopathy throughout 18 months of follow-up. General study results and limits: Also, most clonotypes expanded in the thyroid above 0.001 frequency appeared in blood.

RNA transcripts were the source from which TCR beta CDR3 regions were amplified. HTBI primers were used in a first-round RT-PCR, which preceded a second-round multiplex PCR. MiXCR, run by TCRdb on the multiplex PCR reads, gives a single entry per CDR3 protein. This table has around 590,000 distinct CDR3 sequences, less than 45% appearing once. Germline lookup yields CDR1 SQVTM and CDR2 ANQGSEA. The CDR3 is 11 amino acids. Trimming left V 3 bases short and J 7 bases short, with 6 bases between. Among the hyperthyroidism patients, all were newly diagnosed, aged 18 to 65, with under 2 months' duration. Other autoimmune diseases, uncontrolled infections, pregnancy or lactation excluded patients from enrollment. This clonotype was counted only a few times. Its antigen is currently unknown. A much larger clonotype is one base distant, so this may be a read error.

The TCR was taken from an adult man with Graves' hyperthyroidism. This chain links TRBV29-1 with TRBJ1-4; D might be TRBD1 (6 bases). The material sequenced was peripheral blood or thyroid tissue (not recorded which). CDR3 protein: CSVEGAEKLFF. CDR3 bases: TGCAGCGTTGAGGGGGCTGAAAAACTGTTTTTT.